This T cell receptor beta chain was captured by sequencing in a study of OX40 agonist ivuxolimab in advanced cancers. Study-level background: A partial response was reached by three patients: one with hepatocellular carcinoma and two with cutaneous melanoma.

Some clones are missing from TCRdb's copy, which holds only in-frame ones; the method was immunoSEQ multiplex PCR. The data show some 41,000 clones, around 87% seen once. The CDR3 sequence is 15 residues long. Unmatched junction bases numbered 8, after V lost 6 bases and J lost 5 bases. The V gene's germline CDR1 is MNHEY and CDR2 SVGAGI. The chain carries TRBV6-5 and TRBJ2-3; 10 bases line up with TRBD2. The material sequenced was CD4+ or CD8+ T cells sorted from blood, taken in a trial of the OX40 agonist ivuxolimab. This TCR was sampled from an adult with an advanced solid tumor such as melanoma, head and neck, liver or kidney cancer. DNA of the CDR3: TGTGCCAGCAGCCAAGCGGGGGGGCAGAAAGATACGCAGTATTTT. Its translation: CASSQAGGQKDTQYF.